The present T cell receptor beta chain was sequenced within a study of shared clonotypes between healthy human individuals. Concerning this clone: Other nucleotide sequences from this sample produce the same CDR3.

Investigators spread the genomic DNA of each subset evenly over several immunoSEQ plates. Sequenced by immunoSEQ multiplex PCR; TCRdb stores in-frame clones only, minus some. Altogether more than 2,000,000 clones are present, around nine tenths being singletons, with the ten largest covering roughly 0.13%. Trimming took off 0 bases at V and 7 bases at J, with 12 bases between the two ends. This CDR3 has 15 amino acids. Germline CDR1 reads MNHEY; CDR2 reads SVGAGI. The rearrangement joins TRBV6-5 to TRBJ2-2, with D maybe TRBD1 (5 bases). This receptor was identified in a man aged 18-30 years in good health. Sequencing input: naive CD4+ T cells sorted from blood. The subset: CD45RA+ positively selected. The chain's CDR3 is CASSYSGRGGGELFF. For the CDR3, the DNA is TGTGCCAGCAGTTACTCGGGTAGGGGCGGCGGGGAGCTGTTTTTT.